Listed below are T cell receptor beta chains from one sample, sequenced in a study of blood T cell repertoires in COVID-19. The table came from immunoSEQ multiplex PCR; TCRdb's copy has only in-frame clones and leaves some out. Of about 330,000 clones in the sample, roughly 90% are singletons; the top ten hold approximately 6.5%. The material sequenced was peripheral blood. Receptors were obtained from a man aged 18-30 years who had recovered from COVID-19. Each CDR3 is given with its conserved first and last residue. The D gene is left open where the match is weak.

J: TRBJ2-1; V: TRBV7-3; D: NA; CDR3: CASSRRAVDNEQFF; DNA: TGTGCCAGCAGCCGCCGCGCGGTTGACAATGAGCAGTTCTTC
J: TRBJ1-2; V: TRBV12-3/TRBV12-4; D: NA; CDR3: CASSLAWRGYTF; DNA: TGTGCCAGCAGTTTAGCGTGGAGAGGCTACACCTTC
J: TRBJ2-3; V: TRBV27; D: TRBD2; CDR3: CASSLSRLAGGPLTDTQYF; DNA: TGTGCCAGCAGTTTATCCCGACTAGCGGGAGGCCCTCTCACAGATACGCAGTATTTT
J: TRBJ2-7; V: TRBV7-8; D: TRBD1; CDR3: CASSYGTVSSYEQYF; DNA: TGTGCCAGCAGCTACGGGACAGTGAGCTCCTACGAGCAGTACTTC
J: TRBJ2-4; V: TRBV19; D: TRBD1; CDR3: CASSIPGTGPPNIQYF; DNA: TGTGCCAGTAGTATTCCCGGGACAGGGCCCCCAAACATTCAGTACTTC
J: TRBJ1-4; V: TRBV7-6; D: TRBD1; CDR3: CASSHDRETNEKLFF; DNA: TGTGCCAGCAGCCACGACAGGGAAACTAATGAAAAACTGTTTTTT
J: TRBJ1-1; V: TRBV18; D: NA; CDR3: CASSPLSASQRRDTEAFF; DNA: TGTGCCAGCTCACCGCTCTCCGCGAGCCAACGGAGGGACACTGAAGCTTTCTTT
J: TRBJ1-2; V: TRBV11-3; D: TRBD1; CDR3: CASSHQGAGYTF; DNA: TGTGCCAGCAGCCATCAGGGGGCTGGCTACACCTTC
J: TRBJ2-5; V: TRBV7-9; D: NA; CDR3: CASSRNQETQYF; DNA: TGTGCCAGCAGCCGTAACCAAGAGACCCAGTACTTC
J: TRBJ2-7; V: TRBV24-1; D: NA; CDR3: CATSDTGYEQYF; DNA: TGTGCCACCAGTGATACCGGGTACGAGCAGTACTTC
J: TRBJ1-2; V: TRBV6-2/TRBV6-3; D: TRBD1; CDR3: CASSPLDRGDIYTF; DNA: TGTGCCAGCAGCCCACTGGACAGGGGGGATATCTACACCTTC
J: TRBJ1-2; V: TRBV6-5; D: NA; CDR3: CASSNPGLPRDGYTF; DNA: TGTGCCAGCAGTAATCCGGGACTCCCCAGGGATGGCTACACCTTC
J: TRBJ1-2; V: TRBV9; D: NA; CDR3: CASTSGGDANYGYTF; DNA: TGTGCCAGCACAAGCGGAGGGGACGCTAACTATGGCTACACCTTC
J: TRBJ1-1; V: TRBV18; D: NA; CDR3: CASSPLETGAEAFF; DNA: TGTGCCAGCTCACCGTTAGAGACGGGGGCTGAAGCTTTCTTT
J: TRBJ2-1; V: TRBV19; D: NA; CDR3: CASSRASATPYNEQFF; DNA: TGTGCCAGTAGTCGAGCTAGCGCGACGCCCTACAATGAGCAGTTCTTC
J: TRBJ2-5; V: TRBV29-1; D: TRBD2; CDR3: CSVEDQMAAGGQETQYF; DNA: TGCAGCGTTGAAGATCAAATGGCAGCGGGAGGACAAGAGACCCAGTACTTC
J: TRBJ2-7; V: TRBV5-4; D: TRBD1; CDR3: CASSYRQGYEQYF; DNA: TGTGCCAGCAGTTACCGACAGGGGTACGAGCAGTACTTC
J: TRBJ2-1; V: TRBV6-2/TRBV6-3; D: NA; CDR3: CASSYSRGIRAYNEQFF; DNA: TGTGCCAGCAGTTACTCGAGGGGGATTAGGGCCTACAATGAGCAGTTCTTC
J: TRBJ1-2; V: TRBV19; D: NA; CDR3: CASSPQMAYGYTF; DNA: TGTGCCAGTAGTCCCCAGATGGCCTATGGCTACACCTTC
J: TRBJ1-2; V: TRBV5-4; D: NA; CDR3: CASSLAENYGYTF; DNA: TGTGCCAGCAGCTTGGCCGAGAACTATGGCTACACCTTC
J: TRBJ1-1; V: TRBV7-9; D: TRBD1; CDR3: CASTVQGVDTEAFF; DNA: TGTGCCAGCACGGTCCAGGGGGTGGACACTGAAGCTTTCTTT
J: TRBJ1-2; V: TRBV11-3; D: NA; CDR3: CASSDNGGGYTF; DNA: TGTGCCAGCAGTGACAACGGGGGTGGCTACACCTTC
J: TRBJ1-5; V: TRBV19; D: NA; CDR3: CASVHVSNQPQHF; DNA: TGTGCCAGTGTCCATGTTAGCAATCAGCCCCAGCATTTT
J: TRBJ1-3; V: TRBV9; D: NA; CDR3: CASSPWEARNTIYF; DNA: TGTGCCAGCAGCCCCTGGGAGGCCCGAAACACCATATATTTT